These 8 T cell receptor beta chains were sequenced from one sample in a study of Ad26.COV2.S vaccination and SARS-CoV-2 variants. Assay: immunoSEQ multiplex PCR; the TCRdb copy retains only in-frame clones and omits some. Among 440,000 or so clones listed, approximately 92% were seen once. Treatment denoted: some 20 received Ad26.COV2.S at low or high dose, single or two shots; about 5 received placebo; per-sample allocation not given. Day 63 after the first vaccine or placebo injection was the time point for sampling. The sample consisted of peripheral blood, taken in a trial of Ad26.COV2.S vaccine versus placebo. The receptors here all came from a person between 18 and 65 years old who received the Ad26.COV2.S COVID-19 vaccine or a placebo.

The chain is built from TRBV29-1 and TRBJ1-2; tentative D call: TRBD1 (6 bases). From germline, CDR1 is SQVTM and CDR2 ANQGSEA. Trimming pared 5 bases from V and 2 bases from J, leaving 15 bases between. The CDR3 is 14 amino acids. In nucleotides, the CDR3 is TGCAGCGTTTTCCCAAACAGGGAAAACTATGGCTACACCTTC. Translating gives CSVFPNRENYGYTF.

The J gene is TRBJ1-3, the V gene TRBV6-1; 7 bases align to TRBD1. In germline, CDR1 is MNHNS, CDR2 SASEGT. The CDR3 spans 19 residues. J gave up 0 bases and V 2 bases, and 13 bases lay outside the gene matches. For the CDR3, the DNA is TGTGCCAGCAGTGAATTGACCCCGGGACAGCTACACTCTGGAAACACCATATATTTT. This translates into CASSELTPGQLHSGNTIYF.

The chain links TRBV24-1 to TRBJ2-3; the match to TRBD2 covers 12 bases. The germline V gene has CDR1 KGHDR and CDR2 SFDVKD. The CDR3 has 16 amino acids. Trimming at V came to 2 bases and at J to 4 bases, leaving 3 bases not matched to a gene. CDR3 protein: CATSDSSSGGADTQYF. The CDR3 region has the DNA TGTGCCACCAGTGATTCGTCTAGCGGGGGGGCAGATACGCAGTATTTT.

The CDR3 bases are TGTGCCAGCATTGGTTCTCACTCCTACGAGCAGTACTTC. Protein sequence: CASIGSHSYEQYF. The J gene is TRBJ2-7, the V gene TRBV6-4; the D is unclear. Germline-derived CDR1 and CDR2 are MRHNA and SNTAGT. Trimming cost V 7 bases and J 0 bases, with 10 bases left between them. The CDR3 extends over 13 amino acids.

This clone was found once. The V and J genes are TRBV6-5 and TRBJ2-5, with a weak D call TRBD2 (5 bases). Trimming took 5 bases from V and 5 from J, leaving 18 bases between them. CDR1 MNHEY and CDR2 SVGAGI come from the germline V gene. The CDR3 covers 15 residues. This CDR3 is CASSKEATPRETQYF. DNA for the CDR3: TGTGCCAGCAGTAAGGAGGCCACCCCCCGGGAGACCCAGTACTTC.

V gene TRBV6-5 combines with J gene TRBJ1-1; D is undetermined. CDR3 length: 14 amino acids. V was shortened by 6 bases and J by 5 bases, with 16 bases between the two germline ends. Germline CDR1 is MNHEY and CDR2 is SVGAGI. CDR3 sequence: CASRPRHKRTEAFF. CDR3 coding DNA: TGTGCCAGCAGACCCAGACATAAACGGACTGAAGCTTTCTTT.

The chain links TRBV7-2 to TRBJ2-7, with no clear D. The V end was cut by 4 bases, the J end by 6 bases, with 13 bases between. This CDR3 has 13 amino acids. The germline CDR1 and CDR2 sequences are SGHTA and FQGNSA. CDR3 amino acids: CASSSRWESEQYF. DNA of the CDR3: TGTGCCAGCAGCTCCCGCTGGGAAAGCGAGCAGTACTTC. Full variable domain (outside the CDR3, taken from reference TRBV7-2 and TRBJ2-7): GAGVSQSPSNKVTEKGKDVELRCDPISGHTALYWYRQSLGQGLEFLIYFQGNSAPDKSGLPSDRFSAERTGGSVSTLTIQRTQQEDSAVYLCASSSRWESEQYFGPGTRLTVT.

The chain links TRBV7-9 to TRBJ1-1, with D unclear. Germline CDR1 and CDR2: SEHNR and FQNEAQ (reference sequence). V was clipped by 1 base and J by 0 bases, with 9 bases between them. This CDR3 has 15 residues. The CDR3 DNA is TGTGCCAGCAGCTTAGGACGTGGCGTGAACACTGAAGCTTTCTTT. Amino acid sequence: CASSLGRGVNTEAFF.